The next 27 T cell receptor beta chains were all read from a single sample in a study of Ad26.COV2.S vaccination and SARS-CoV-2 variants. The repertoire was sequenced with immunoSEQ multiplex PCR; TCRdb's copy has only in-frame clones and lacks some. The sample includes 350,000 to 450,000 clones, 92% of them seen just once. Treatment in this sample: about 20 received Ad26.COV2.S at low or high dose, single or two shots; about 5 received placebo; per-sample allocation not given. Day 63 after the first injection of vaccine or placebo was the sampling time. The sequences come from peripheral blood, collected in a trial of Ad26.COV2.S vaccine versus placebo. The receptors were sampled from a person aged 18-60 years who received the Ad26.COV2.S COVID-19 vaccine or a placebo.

The CDR3 here is CASSYLPQGSGYGYTF. The CDR3 DNA follows: TGTGCCAGCAGTTACCTCCCCCAGGGGTCTGGCTATGGCTACACCTTC. The chain combines TRBV6-2 or TRBV6-3 with TRBJ1-2, with D perhaps matching TRBD1 (6 bases). Looked up from germline, CDR1 is MNHEY and CDR2 is SVGEGT. The CDR3 contains 16 residues. V lost 2 bases and J lost 4, with 17 bases in between.

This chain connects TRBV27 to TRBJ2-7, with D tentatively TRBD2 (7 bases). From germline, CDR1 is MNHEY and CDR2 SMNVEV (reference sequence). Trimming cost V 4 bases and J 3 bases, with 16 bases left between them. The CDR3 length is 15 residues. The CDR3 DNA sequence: TGTGCCAGCAGTTCCACGGGGGGCGTTTACTACGAGCAGTACTTC. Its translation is CASSSTGGVYYEQYF.

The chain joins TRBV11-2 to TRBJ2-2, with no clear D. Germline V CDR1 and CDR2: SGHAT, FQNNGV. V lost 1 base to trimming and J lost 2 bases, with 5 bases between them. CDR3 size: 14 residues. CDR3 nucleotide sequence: TGTGCCAGCAGCTTAGTACTTAACACCGGGGAGCTGTTTTTT. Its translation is CASSLVLNTGELFF.

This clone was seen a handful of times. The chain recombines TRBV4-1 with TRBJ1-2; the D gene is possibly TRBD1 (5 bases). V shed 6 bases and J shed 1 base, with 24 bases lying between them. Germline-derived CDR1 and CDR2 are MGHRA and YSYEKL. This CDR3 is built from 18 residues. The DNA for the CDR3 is TGCGCCAGCAGGACCGTACAAGGGCATAGGGGTTATAACTATGGCTACACCTTC. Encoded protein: CASRTVQGHRGYNYGYTF.

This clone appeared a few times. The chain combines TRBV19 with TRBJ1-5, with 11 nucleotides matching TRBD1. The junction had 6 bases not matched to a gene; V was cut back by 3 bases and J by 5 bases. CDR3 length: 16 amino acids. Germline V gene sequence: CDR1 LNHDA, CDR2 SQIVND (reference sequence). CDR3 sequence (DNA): TGTGCCAGTAGTATTCTTCCGGGACAGGGGGATCAGCCCCAGCATTTT. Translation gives CASSILPGQGDQPQHF.

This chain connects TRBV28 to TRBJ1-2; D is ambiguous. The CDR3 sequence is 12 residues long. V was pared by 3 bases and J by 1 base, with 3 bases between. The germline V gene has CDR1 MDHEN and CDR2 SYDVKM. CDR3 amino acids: CASSLNNYGYTF. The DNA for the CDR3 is TGTGCCAGCAGTTTGAATAACTATGGCTACACCTTC.

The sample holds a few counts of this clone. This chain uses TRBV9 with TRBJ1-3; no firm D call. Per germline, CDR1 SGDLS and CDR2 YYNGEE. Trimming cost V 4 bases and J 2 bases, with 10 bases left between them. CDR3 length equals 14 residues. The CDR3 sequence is CASSPRATGNTIYF. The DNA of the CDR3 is TGTGCCAGCAGCCCCCGGGCGACTGGAAACACCATATATTTT.

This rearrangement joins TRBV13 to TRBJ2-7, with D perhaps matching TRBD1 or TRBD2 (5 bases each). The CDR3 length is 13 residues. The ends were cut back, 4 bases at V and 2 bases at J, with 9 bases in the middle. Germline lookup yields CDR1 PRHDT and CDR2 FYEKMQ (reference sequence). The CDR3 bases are TGTGCCAGCAGCTGGGACGGGGCCTACGAGCAGTACTTC. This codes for CASSWDGAYEQYF.

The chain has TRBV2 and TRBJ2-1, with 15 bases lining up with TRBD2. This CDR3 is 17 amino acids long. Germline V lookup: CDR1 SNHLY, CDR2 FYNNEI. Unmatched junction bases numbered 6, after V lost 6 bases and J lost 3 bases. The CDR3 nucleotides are TGTGCCAGCAGCGGACTAGCGGGGGGGCTTATCTACAATGAGCAGTTCTTC. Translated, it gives CASSGLAGGLIYNEQFF.

The CDR3 is CASSERAGPTYEQYF. CDR3 bases: TGTGCCAGCAGTGAACGAGCGGGGCCGACCTACGAGCAGTACTTC. The rearrangement links TRBV27 to TRBJ2-7; 7 positions agree with TRBD2. The germline V gene has CDR1 MNHEY and CDR2 SMNVEV (reference sequence). With 5 bases clipped from V and 2 bases from J, the junction kept 9 bases outside the gene matches. CDR3 size: 15 residues.

CDR3 in DNA: TGTGCCACCAGCAGAGATATTAGTTACGAGCAGTACTTC. As protein: CATSRDISYEQYF. The V call is TRBV15, the J call TRBJ2-7, with D uncertain. V was pared by 0 bases and J by 4 bases, with 7 bases between. This CDR3 is built from 13 residues. Germline assignment: CDR1 LNHNV and CDR2 YYDKDF (reference sequence). The full variable domain, in which reference TRBV15 and TRBJ2-7 provide the parts outside the CDR3, is DAMVIQNPRYQVTQFGKPVTLSCSQTLNHNVMYWYQQKSSQAPKLLFHYYDKDFNNEADTPDNFQSRRPNTSFCFLDIRSPGLGDTAMYLCATSRDISYEQYFGPGTRLTVT.

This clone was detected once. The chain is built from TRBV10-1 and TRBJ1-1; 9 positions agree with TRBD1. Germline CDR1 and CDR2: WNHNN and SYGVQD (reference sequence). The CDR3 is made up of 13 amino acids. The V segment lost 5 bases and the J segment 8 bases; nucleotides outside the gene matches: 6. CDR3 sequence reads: CASSSGQGREAFF. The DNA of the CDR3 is TGCGCCAGCAGTTCGGGACAGGGCCGAGAAGCTTTCTTT.

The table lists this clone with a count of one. CDR3 bases: TGTGCCAGTAGTTCAGGGGACAGGGGGCTCTCGAGCAATCAGCCCCAGCATTTT. It specifies CASSSGDRGLSSNQPQHF. The chain joins TRBV19 to TRBJ1-5; 12 bases line up with TRBD1. Trimming removed 5 bases from V and 1 base from J; junction bases left unmatched: 9. Looked up from germline, CDR1 is LNHDA and CDR2 is SQIVND (reference sequence). This CDR3 comprises 18 residues.

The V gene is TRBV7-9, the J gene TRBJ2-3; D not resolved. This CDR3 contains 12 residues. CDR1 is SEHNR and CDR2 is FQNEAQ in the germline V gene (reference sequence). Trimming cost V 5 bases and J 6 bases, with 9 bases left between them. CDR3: CASSHSSDTQYF. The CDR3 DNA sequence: TGTGCCAGCAGCCACTCCTCGGATACGCAGTATTTT.

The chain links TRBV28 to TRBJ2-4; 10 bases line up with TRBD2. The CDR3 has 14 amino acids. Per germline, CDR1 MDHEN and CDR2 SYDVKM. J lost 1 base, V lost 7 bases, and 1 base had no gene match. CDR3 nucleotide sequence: TGTGCCAGCATTAGCGGGGGGGCCAAAAACATTCAGTACTTC. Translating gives CASISGGAKNIQYF.

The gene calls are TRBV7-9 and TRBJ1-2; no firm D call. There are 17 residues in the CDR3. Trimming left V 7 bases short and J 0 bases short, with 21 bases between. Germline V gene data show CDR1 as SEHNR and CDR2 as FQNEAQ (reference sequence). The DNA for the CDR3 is TGTGCCAGCATTACCAGCCGGGGAACGGAAACTAACTATGGCTACACCTTC. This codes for CASITSRGTETNYGYTF.

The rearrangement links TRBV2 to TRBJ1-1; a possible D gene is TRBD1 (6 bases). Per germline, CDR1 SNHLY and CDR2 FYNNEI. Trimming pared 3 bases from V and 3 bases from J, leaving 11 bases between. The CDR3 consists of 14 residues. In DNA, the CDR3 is TGTGCCAGCAGTGACAGGAGGGGGGACACTGAAGCTTTCTTT. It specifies CASSDRRGDTEAFF. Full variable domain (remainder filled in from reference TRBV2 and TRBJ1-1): EPEVTQTPSHQVTQMGQEVILRCVPISNHLYFYWYRQILGQKVEFLVSFYNNEISEKSEIFDDQFSVERPDGSNFTLKIRSTKLEDSAMYFCASSDRRGDTEAFFGQGTRLTVV.

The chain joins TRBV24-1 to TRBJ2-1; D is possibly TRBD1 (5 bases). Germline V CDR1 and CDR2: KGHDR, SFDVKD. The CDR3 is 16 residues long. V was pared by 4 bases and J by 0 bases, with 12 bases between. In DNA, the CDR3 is TGTGCCACCAGTGAAAACAGGTTAGTCTCCTACAATGAGCAGTTCTTC. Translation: CATSENRLVSYNEQFF.

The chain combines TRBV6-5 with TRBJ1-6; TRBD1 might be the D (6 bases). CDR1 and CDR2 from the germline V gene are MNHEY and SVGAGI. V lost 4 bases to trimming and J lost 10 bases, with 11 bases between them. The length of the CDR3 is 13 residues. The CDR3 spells CASSWTVGSPLHF. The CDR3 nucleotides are TGTGCCAGCAGTTGGACAGTAGGGTCACCCCTCCACTTT.

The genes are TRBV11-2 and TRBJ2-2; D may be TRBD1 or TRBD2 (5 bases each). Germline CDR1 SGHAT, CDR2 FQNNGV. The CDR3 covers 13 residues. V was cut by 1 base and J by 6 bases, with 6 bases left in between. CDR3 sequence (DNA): TGTGCCAGCAGCTTAGTGGGGGCCGGGGAGCTGTTTTTT. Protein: CASSLVGAGELFF.

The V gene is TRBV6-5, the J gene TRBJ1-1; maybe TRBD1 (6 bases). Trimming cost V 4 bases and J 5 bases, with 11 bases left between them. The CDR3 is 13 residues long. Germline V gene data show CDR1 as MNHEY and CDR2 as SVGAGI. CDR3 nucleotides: TGTGCCAGCAGTTTGGGGGGCGCGACTGAAGCTTTCTTT. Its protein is CASSLGGATEAFF.

CDR3 residues: CASSQDLTGAQYF. The CDR3 DNA follows: TGCGCCAGCAGCCAAGACCTCACTGGGGCGCAGTATTTT. The V call is TRBV4-1, the J call TRBJ2-3; D unclear. Germline V CDR1 and CDR2: MGHRA, YSYEKL. The CDR3 contains 13 residues. V shed 0 bases and J shed 10 bases, with 11 bases lying between them.

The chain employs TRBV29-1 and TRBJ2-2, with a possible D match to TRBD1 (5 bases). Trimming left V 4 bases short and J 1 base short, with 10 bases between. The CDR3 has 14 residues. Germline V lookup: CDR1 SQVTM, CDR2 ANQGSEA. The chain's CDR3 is CSVAQGGNTGELFF. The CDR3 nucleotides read TGCAGCGTTGCCCAGGGTGGGAACACCGGGGAGCTGTTTTTT.

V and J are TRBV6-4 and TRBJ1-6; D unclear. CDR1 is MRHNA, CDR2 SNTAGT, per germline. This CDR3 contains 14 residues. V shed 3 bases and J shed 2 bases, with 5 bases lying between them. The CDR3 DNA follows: TGTGCCAGCAGTGAATTTCCCTATAATTCACCCCTCCACTTT. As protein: CASSEFPYNSPLHF.

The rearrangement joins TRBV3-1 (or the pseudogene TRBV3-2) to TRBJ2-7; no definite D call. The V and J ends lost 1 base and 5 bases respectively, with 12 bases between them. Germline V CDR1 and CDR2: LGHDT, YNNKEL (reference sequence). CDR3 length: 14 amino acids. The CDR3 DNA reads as TGTGCCAGCAGCCAAGTTGCAAGTTACCACGAGCAGTACTTC. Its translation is CASSQVASYHEQYF.

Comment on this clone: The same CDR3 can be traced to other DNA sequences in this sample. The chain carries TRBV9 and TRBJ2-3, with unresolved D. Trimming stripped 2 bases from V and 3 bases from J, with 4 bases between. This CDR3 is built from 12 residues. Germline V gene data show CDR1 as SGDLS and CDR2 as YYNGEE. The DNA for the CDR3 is TGTGCCAGCAGCGTCACGACAGATACGCAGTATTTT. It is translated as CASSVTTDTQYF.

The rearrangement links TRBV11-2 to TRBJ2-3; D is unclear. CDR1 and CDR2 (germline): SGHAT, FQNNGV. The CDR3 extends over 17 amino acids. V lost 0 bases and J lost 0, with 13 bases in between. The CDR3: CASSLDLRLLSTDTQYF. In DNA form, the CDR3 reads TGTGCCAGCAGCTTAGATCTACGGCTCCTTAGCACAGATACGCAGTATTTT. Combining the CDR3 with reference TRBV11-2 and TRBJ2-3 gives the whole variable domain EAGVAQSPRYKIIEKRQSVAFWCNPISGHATLYWYQQILGQGPKLLIQFQNNGVVDDSQLPKDRFSAERLKGVDSTLKIQPAKLEDSAVYLCASSLDLRLLSTDTQYFGPGTRLTVL.